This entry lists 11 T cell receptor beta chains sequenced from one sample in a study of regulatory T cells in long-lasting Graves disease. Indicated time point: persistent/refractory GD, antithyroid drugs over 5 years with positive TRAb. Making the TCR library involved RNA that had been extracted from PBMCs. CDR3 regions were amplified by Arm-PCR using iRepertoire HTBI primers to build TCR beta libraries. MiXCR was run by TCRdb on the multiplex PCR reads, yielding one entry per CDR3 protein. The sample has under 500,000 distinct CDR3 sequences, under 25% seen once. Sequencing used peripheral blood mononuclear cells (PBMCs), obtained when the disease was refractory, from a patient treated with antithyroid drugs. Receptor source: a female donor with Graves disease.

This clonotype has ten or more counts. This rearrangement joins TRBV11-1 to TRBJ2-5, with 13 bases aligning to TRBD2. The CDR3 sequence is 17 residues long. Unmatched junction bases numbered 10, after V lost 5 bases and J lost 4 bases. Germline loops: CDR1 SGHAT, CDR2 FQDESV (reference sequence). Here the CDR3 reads CASSPYPGLAGVETQYF. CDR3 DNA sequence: TGTGCCAGCAGCCCATACCCCGGACTAGCGGGAGTAGAGACCCAGTACTTC.

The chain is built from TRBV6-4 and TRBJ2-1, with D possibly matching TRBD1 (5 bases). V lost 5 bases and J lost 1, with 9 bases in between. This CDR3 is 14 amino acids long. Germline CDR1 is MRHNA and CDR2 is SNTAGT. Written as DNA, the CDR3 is TGTGCCAGCAGTAGGGGTCCATCCTACAATGAGCAGTTCTTC. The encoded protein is CASSRGPSYNEQFF.

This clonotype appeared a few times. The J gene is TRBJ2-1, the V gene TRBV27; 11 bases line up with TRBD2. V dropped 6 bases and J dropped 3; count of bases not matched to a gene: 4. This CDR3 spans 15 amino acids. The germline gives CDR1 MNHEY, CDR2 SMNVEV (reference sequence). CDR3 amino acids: CASSPGTSGYNEQFF. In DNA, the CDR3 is TGTGCCAGCAGCCCCGGGACTAGCGGCTACAATGAGCAGTTCTTC.

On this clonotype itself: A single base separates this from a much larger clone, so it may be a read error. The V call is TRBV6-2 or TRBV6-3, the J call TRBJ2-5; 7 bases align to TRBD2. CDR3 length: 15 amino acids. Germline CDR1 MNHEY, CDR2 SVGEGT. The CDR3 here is CASRTSQEVGEAQYF. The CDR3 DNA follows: TGTGCCAGCAGGACTAGCCAGGAAGTGGGAGAGGCCCAGTACTTC.

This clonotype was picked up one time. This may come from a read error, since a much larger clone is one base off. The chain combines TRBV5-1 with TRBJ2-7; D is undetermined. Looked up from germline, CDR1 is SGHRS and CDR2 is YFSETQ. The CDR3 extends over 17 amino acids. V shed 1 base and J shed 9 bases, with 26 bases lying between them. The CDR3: CASSLFDASSKSHGQYF. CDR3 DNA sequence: TGCGCCAGCAGCTTGTTCGATGCATCGTCGAAGTCCCACGGGCAGTACTTC.

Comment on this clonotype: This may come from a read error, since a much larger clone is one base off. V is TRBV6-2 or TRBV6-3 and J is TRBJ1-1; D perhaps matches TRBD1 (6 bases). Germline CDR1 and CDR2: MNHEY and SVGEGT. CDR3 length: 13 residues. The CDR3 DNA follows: TGTGCCAGCAGTCCAGGGGTAAGGACTGAAACTTTCTTT. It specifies CASSPGVRTETFF.

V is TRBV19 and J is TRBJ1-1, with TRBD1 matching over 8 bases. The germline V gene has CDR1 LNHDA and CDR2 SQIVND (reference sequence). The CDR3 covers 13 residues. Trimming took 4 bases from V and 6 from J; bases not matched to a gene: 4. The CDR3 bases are TGTGCCAGTAGTACGACAGGGGATGCTGAAGCTTTCTTT. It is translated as CASSTTGDAEAFF.

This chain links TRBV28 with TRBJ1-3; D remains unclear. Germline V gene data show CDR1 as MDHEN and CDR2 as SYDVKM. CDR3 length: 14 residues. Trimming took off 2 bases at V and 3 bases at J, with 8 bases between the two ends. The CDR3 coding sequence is TGTGCCAGCAGTTTAGGCAGCCTTGGAAACACCATATATTTT. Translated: CASSLGSLGNTIYF.

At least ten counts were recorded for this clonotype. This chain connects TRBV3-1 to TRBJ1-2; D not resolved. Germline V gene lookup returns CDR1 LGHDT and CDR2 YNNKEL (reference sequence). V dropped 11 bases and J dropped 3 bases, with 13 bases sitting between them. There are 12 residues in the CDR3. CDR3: CASAGEDYGYTF. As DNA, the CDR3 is TGTGCCTCAGCCGGTGAGGACTATGGCTACACCTTC.

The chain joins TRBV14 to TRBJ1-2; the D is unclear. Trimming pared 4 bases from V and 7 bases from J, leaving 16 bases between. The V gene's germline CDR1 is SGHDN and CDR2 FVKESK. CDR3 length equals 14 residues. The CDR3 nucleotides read TGTGCCAGCAGCCGAGGCCCATTGAGCCTTGGCTACACCTTC. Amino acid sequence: CASSRGPLSLGYTF.

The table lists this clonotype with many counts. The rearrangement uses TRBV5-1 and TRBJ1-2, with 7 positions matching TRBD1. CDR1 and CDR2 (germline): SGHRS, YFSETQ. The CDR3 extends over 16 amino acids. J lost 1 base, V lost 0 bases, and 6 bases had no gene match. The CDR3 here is CASSLVGTASNYGYTF. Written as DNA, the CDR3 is TGCGCCAGCAGCTTGGTTGGGACAGCCAGTAACTATGGCTACACCTTC.